A selection of T cell receptor beta chains follows, all from one sample in a study of vaccination effects on CD4 cells after COVID-19. TCRdb's copy holds only in-frame clones and misses some; the assay was immunoSEQ multiplex PCR. The sample comprises approximately 40,000 clones, 76% of which are singletons, and about 3.7% rests with the top ten. The antigens of these receptors remain unknown. Here the sequenced sample was CD4+ T cells from PBMCs cultured without peptide, taken after COVID-19 vaccination. The receptor source for this set is a human donor who had a prior SARS-CoV-2 infection. CDR3s include the opening cysteine and the closing phenylalanine or tryptophan. The D gene is left open where the match is weak. Where a row states a size, it is once, few, many or the class of an expanded clone; other rows omit it.

clone_size,v_call,d_call,j_call,cdr3_aa,cdr3_nt
-,TRBV10-3,-,TRBJ2-1,CAISEPPGGAPGVEQFF,TGTGCCATCAGTGAGCCTCCAGGAGGGGCCCCCGGGGTTGAGCAGTTCTTC
-,TRBV7-9,TRBD1,TRBJ1-1,CASREWDRGNTEAFF,TGTGCCAGCAGGGAATGGGACAGGGGGAACACTGAAGCTTTCTTT
-,TRBV7-2,-,TRBJ2-7,CASSTNGGYEQYF,TGTGCCAGCAGCACAAACGGCGGCTACGAGCAGTACTTC
-,TRBV4-3,TRBD2,TRBJ2-3,CASSQRLAGVDTQYF,TGCGCCAGCAGCCAAAGGCTAGCGGGAGTTGATACGCAGTATTTT
-,TRBV14,-,TRBJ1-1,CASSPGQRGITEAFF,TGTGCCAGCAGCCCAGGACAGCGGGGAATCACTGAAGCTTTCTTT
-,TRBV2,TRBD2,TRBJ2-3,CASKVASGGAGDTQYF,TGTGCCAGCAAGGTGGCTAGCGGGGGGGCGGGAGATACGCAGTATTTT
-,TRBV30,TRBD2,TRBJ2-3,CAWSVVGSGGLTDTQYF,TGTGCCTGGAGTGTCGTGGGTAGCGGGGGGTTGACAGATACGCAGTATTTT
-,TRBV19,TRBD2,TRBJ2-5,CASSPLWREGEETQYF,TGTGCCAGTAGTCCGTTGTGGCGGGAGGGAGAGGAGACCCAGTACTTC
few,TRBV5-5,TRBD1,TRBJ2-3,CASSLLGQGTDTQYF,TGTGCCAGCAGCTTGCTGGGACAGGGGACAGATACGCAGTATTTT
-,TRBV2,TRBD2,TRBJ2-7,CASMRLAGGLTSYEQYF,TGTGCCAGCATGAGGCTAGCGGGGGGCCTTACTTCCTACGAGCAGTACTTC
-,TRBV27,TRBD2,TRBJ2-3,CASSWGREGDTQYF,TGTGCCAGCAGTTGGGGACGGGAGGGTGATACGCAGTATTTT
-,TRBV18,TRBD2,TRBJ2-1,CASSPRRERNEQFF,TGTGCCAGCTCACCACGGCGGGAGCGGAATGAGCAGTTCTTC